This T cell receptor (beta chain) comes out of a study of blood T cell repertoires in COVID-19 (dated by TCRdb to about 2020). For the wider study: Samples from collaborators originated in the United States, Italy and Spain and spanned both the acute and convalescent phases of COVID-19. The material from the prospective study consisted of cDNA or gDNA derived from T cells, B-cell-depleted T cells, or PBMCs. Subjects who had been exposed to COVID-19, were actively infected with it, or had recovered from it provided the deeply sampled blood TCRbeta repertoires that made up the dataset. Sample metadata almost always included a de-identified subject ID, COVID-19 status, age in years and sex. The repertoires were released in a freely available public database intended as a resource for research on the immune response to SARS-CoV-2. Where available, HLA class I and class II types were obtained from metadata supplied by the sample provider rather than from assay-based typing. The samples were drawn from two sources: the first 160 participants of the ongoing ImmuneRACE study, and over 950 subjects contributed by 6 global collaborators. What the work shows at the level of the full study, not this receptor alone: The amount of clinical and demographic metadata varied by source and participant and was provided uncurated.

Per the germline V gene, MNHEY is the CDR1 and SVGAGI is the CDR2. Trimming at the junction amounts to 0 bases on V and 0 bases on J, and the germline ends lie 9 bases apart. Including the terminal cysteine and phenylalanine, the CDR3 comprises 16 residues. Only CDR3 DNA remains: 48 bases, in frame from the first base. With respect to this clone: What this receptor recognizes is not known. Base qualities are not provided; no much larger clone lies one nucleotide away.

Participants in the prospective study were enrolled through a virtual design, were aged about 18 to 100 years, and lived in under 25 United States geographic areas. In the prospective study, participants were assigned to cohorts based on the clinical history participants reported in a screening survey and a study questionnaire. For ImmuneRACE Cohort 3, a participant was defined as recovered based on two consecutive negative NP/OP PCR tests, clearance by a healthcare professional, or resolution of symptoms. In the prospective study, whole blood, serum and a nasopharyngeal or oropharyngeal swab were collected from each participant by mobile phlebotomists. Additional blood draws and questionnaires over an approximately two-month period could optionally be provided by prospective study participants. Before DNA extraction, prospective study blood samples were shipped either frozen or at room temperature.

TCRbeta CDR3 regions were amplified from genomic DNA by means of the immunoSEQ Assay, a bias-controlled multiplex PCR. The study's processing was this. Nucleated cell counts per sample were estimated from amplification of reference gene primers within the assay. To quantify the absolute abundance of each unique TCRbeta CDR3 rearrangement, sequence reads were collapsed and filtered. Productive Simpson clonality was computed per sample as the square root of Simpson's diversity index over productive rearrangements. The source is immuneACCESS, and TCRdb retained only in-frame sequences with V and J called. Part of the clones is not carried over; for the studies checked, unresolved V genes explain less than half of this, and the remainder is unexplained. The V and J calls and the clone size are those of that table, but D and trimming were determined from the DNA. Present in this sample are about 370,000 clones, 80% to 90% of which were seen just once. The ten most abundant clones make up roughly 1% of the sample.

The specimen was PBMCs or T cells enriched from blood (not recorded which). The sequence is built from TRBV6-5 and TRBJ1-3; the D gene cannot be named for sure. The clonotype comes from a man between 18 and 29 years old who had recovered from COVID-19. The nucleotide sequence is given as TGTGCCAGCAGTTACTCAGCAGGCACCTCTGGAAACACCATATATTTT. Translation gives CASSYSAGTSGNTIYF.